This T cell receptor (beta chain) was captured by sequencing in a study of blood T cell repertoires in COVID-19 (dated by TCRdb to about 2020). With respect to the entire study: Samples from collaborators originated in the United States, Italy and Spain and spanned both the acute and convalescent phases of COVID-19. The samples were drawn from the first 160 participants of the ongoing ImmuneRACE study and from 950 to 1,500 subjects provided by 6 global collaborators. The repertoires were released in a freely available public database intended as a resource for research on the immune response to SARS-CoV-2. The material from the prospective study consisted of cDNA or gDNA derived from T cells, B-cell-depleted T cells, or PBMCs. Subjects who had been exposed to COVID-19, were actively infected with it, or had recovered from it provided the deeply sampled blood TCRbeta repertoires that made up the dataset. Where available, HLA class I and class II types were obtained from metadata supplied by the sample provider rather than from assay-based typing. A de-identified subject ID, COVID-19 status, age in years and sex were almost always included in the sample metadata.

Regarding this clone: Its cognate antigen has yet to be identified. Per-base quality was not reported, and no clone a single base away is much larger than it.

Samples from volunteer blood donors who had recovered from COVID-19 were contributed by a second Seattle source. The collaborating institutions used their own protocols to collect whole blood in K2EDTA tubes. For TCRbeta analysis, collaborator samples were shipped as frozen whole blood, as isolated PBMCs, or as DNA extracted from either sample type. Beyond this particular receptor, the publication reports: How much clinical and demographic metadata was included differed by source and by participant, and the metadata was provided uncurated.

TCRbeta CDR3 regions were amplified from genomic DNA by means of the immunoSEQ Assay, a bias-controlled multiplex PCR. In the authors' own workflow: Nucleated cell counts per sample were estimated from amplification of reference gene primers within the assay. To quantify the absolute abundance of each unique TCRbeta CDR3 rearrangement, sequence reads were collapsed and filtered. For each sample, productive Simpson clonality was calculated as the square root of Simpson's diversity index across productive rearrangements. Entries here come from immuneACCESS through TCRdb and include only in-frame sequences with V and J called. Some clones fail to appear in such tables; in the studies checked, an unresolved V gene covers under half of the shortfall, and the cause of the remainder is unknown. V, J and clone size were drawn from that table, and D and trimming were deduced from the DNA. This sample comprises around 260,000 clones, 88% of them detected only once. Roughly 4% of the sample rests with the top ten.

The CDR3 sequence holds 13 residues, the cysteine and phenylalanine included. Left in the record is the CDR3 DNA by itself, 39 bases read in frame from the first base. Trimming at the junction amounts to 3 bases on V and 3 bases on J, and the germline ends lie 9 bases apart. Sequenced material: peripheral blood. The chain is encoded by TRBV12-3 or TRBV12-4 joined to TRBJ2-7, and perhaps TRBD1 as D gene, on 6 matching bases. This clonotype was sampled from a man between 60 and 75 years old who had recovered from COVID-19. The nucleotides read TGTGCCAGCAGTTTTGGACAGCTCTACGAGCAGTACTTC. It encodes CASSFGQLYEQYF.